The clone carrying this T cell receptor (beta chain) was detected a few times. Its antigen is unidentified. Preparation of the TCRbeta library involved a method that used unique molecular identifiers. TCRdb passed the PCR reads through MiXCR, listing each CDR3 protein once. The sample lists some 440,000 distinct CDR3 sequences; about 17% were seen once. Germline-derived CDR1 and CDR2 are SEHNR and FQNEAQ (reference sequence). This CDR3 comprises 17 residues. The V end was cut by 2 bases, the J end by 5 bases, with 16 bases between. The data derive from a study of T-cell reconstitution after alpha-beta-depleted transplantation in children. Study-wide results and limits: Elevated TCRbeta diversity at day 60 was traced, in some patients, to surviving recipient T cells and thymic progenitors. At one year after transplant, newly produced T cells mostly accounted for T-cell counts and diversity. The study reportedly traced alpha-beta T cells about two months after transplant to several hundred expanded graft clones.

The genes are TRBV7-9 and TRBJ2-6; D is perhaps TRBD1 or TRBD2 (5 bases each). The origin of this receptor is a boy younger than two who had a stem cell transplant for Wiskott-Aldrich syndrome, so the T cells may come from the graft donor. Sample: PBMCs, mostly from graft donor cells, taken 360 days after TCRalphabeta/CD19-depleted stem cell transplant. The CDR3 bases are TGTGCCAGCAGCTTAAGGGACCCTCGGCCCTGGGCCAACGTCCTGACTTTC. It yields the protein CASSLRDPRPWANVLTF.